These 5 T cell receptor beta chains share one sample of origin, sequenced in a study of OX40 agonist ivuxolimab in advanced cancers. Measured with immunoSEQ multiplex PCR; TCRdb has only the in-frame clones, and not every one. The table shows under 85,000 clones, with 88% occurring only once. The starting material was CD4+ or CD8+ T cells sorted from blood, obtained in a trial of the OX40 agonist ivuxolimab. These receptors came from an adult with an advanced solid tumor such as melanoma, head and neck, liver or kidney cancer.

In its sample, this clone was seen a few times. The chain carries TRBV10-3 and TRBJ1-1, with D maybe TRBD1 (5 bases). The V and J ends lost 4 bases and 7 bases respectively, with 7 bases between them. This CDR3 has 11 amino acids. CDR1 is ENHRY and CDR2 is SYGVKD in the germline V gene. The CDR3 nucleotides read TGTGCCATCAGTGGCGGGGGTGAAGCTTTCTTT. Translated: CAISGGGEAFF.

CDR3 residues: CASSLVKGQPQHF. CDR3 nucleotide sequence: TGTGCCAGCAGCTTAGTAAAGGGTCAGCCCCAGCATTTT. V gene TRBV11-2 combines with J gene TRBJ1-5; D gene uncertain. The V end was cut by 1 base, the J end by 6 bases, with 7 bases between. CDR1 and CDR2 (germline): SGHAT, FQNNGV. The CDR3 is made up of 13 amino acids. The full variable domain, in which reference TRBV11-2 and TRBJ1-5 provide the parts outside the CDR3, is EAGVAQSPRYKIIEKRQSVAFWCNPISGHATLYWYQQILGQGPKLLIQFQNNGVVDDSQLPKDRFSAERLKGVDSTLKIQPAKLEDSAVYLCASSLVKGQPQHFGDGTRLSIL.

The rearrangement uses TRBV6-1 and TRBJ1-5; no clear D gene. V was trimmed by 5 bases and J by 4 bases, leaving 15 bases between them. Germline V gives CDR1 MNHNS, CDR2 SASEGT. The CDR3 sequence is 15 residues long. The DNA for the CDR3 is TGTGCCAGCAGTTCAGCCCTTGGGGTGAATCAGCCCCAGCATTTT. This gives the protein CASSSALGVNQPQHF.

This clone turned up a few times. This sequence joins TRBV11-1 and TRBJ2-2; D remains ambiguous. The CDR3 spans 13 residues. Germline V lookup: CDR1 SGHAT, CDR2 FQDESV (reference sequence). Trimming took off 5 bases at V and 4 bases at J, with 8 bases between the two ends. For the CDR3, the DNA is TGTGCCAGCAGCCCCCATGTCACCGGGGAGCTGTTTTTT. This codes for CASSPHVTGELFF.

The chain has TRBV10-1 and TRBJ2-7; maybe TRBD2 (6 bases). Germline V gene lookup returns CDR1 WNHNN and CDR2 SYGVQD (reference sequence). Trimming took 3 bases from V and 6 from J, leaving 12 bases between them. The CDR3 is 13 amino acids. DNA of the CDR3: TGCGCCAGCAGTGAATATTCCGGGGGCGAGCAGTACTTC. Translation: CASSEYSGGEQYF.